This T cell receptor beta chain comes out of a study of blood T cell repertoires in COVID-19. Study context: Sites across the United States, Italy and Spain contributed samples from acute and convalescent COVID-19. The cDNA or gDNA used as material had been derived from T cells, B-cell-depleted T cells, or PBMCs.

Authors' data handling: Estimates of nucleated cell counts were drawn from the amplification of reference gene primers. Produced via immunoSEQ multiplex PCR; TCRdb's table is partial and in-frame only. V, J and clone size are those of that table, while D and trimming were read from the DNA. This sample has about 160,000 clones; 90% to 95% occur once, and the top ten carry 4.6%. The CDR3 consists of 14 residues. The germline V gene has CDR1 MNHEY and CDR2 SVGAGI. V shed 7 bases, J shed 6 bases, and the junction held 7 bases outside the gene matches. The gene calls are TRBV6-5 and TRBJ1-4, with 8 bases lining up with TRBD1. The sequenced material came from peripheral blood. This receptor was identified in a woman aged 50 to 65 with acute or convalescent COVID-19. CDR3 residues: CASTSLQGDEKLFF. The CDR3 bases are TGTGCCAGCACATCCTTACAGGGGGATGAAAAACTGTTTTTT.